The 13 T cell receptor beta chains given below trace back to one sample, sequenced in a study of T-cell reconstitution after alpha-beta-depleted transplantation in children. Unique molecular identifiers featured in how the TCRbeta library was prepared. TCRdb passed the PCR reads through MiXCR, listing each CDR3 protein once. The repertoire holds about a million distinct CDR3 sequences, about 29% seen once, with under 30% in the top ten. Sequences were derived from PBMCs, mostly from graft donor cells, sampled 360 days after TCRalphabeta/CD19-depleted stem cell transplant. These TCRs come from a boy under three years old who had a stem cell transplant for SCID, so the T cells may come from the graft donor.

The rearrangement joins TRBV20-1 to TRBJ1-2; no definite D call. Deletions cut 6 bases from V and 4 bases from J, with 24 bases between. CDR3 length: 16 amino acids. Germline CDR1 DFQATT, CDR2 SNEGSKA (reference sequence). CDR3 nucleotide sequence: TGCAGTGCCCTGCCCCCGACCGCGTCGATCACCTATGGCTACACCTTC. This translates into CSALPPTASITYGYTF.

The chain carries TRBV7-8 and TRBJ2-5, with TRBD1 matching over 9 bases. The CDR3 loop spans 16 amino acids. Germline assignment: CDR1 SGHVS and CDR2 FQNEAQ. Trimming at V came to 4 bases and at J to 5 bases, leaving 11 bases not matched to a gene. In DNA, the CDR3 is TGTGCCAGCAGCTCAAACAGGGGGCGAATTATTGAGACCCAGTACTTC. Translation: CASSSNRGRIIETQYF.

This clonotype has just a few counts. This chain connects TRBV6-1 to TRBJ1-5; D is undetermined. This CDR3 comprises 13 residues. V was pared by 6 bases and J by 6 bases, with 12 bases between. Germline CDR1 is MNHNS and CDR2 is SASEGT. This chain's CDR3 is CASRLGSSQPQHF. CDR3 bases: TGTGCCAGCAGGCTAGGGTCTAGTCAGCCCCAGCATTTT.

This clonotype was observed a few times. This chain connects TRBV20-1 to TRBJ1-1, with D perhaps TRBD1 (5 bases). V lost 1 base, J lost 3 bases, and 12 bases lay in between. Germline V gene sequence: CDR1 DFQATT, CDR2 SNEGSKA (reference sequence). The CDR3 contains 14 residues. CDR3 residues: CSARGGAGDTEAFF. Here the CDR3 DNA reads TGCAGTGCTAGAGGAGGGGCGGGGGACACTGAAGCTTTCTTT.

The chain uses TRBV27 and TRBJ1-6, with a possible D match to TRBD1 (6 bases). The V and J ends lost 1 base and 6 bases respectively, with 10 bases between them. The CDR3 has 15 amino acids. Germline assignment: CDR1 MNHEY and CDR2 SMNVEV (reference sequence). The CDR3 reads CASSLYGGRNSPLHF. CDR3 in DNA: TGTGCCAGCAGTTTATATGGGGGGCGTAATTCACCCCTCCACTTT.

This chain connects TRBV7-2 to TRBJ2-4; D might be TRBD2 (6 bases). CDR1 and CDR2 from the germline V gene are SGHTA and FQGNSA. Trimming shortened V by 4 bases and J by 3 bases, and 16 bases separated the two germline ends. The CDR3 has 16 amino acids. CDR3 sequence (DNA): TGTGCCAGCAGCTCCGTAACGCGGGGAGTCAAAAACATTCAGTACTTC. It encodes CASSSVTRGVKNIQYF.

V gene TRBV20-1 combines with J gene TRBJ2-5, with D maybe TRBD2 (7 bases). V gave up 4 bases and J gave up 2 bases, with 17 bases separating them. The CDR3 is 15 amino acids. The germline gives CDR1 DFQATT, CDR2 SNEGSKA (reference sequence). CDR3 in DNA: TGCAGTGCTACAGTAGGGGGGGGCTTACAAGAGACCCAGTACTTC. The encoded protein is CSATVGGGLQETQYF.

This clonotype was seen only a few times. The CDR3 DNA is TGTGCCAGCAGCTCCCTTGGACAGGGTTCCGAGCAGTACTTC. This sequence encodes CASSSLGQGSEQYF. This chain joins TRBV28 and TRBJ2-7; 8 bases match TRBD1. CDR1 MDHEN and CDR2 SYDVKM come from the germline V gene. The CDR3 is made up of 14 amino acids. V lost 6 bases and J lost 6; bases outside the gene matches: 10.

This clonotype has more than one count but fewer than ten. The genes are TRBV7-9 and TRBJ2-1, with 9 positions matching TRBD1. In germline, CDR1 is SEHNR, CDR2 FQNEAQ (reference sequence). The CDR3 has 14 amino acids. Trimming at V came to 5 bases and at J to 9 bases, leaving 8 bases not matched to a gene. Here the CDR3 DNA reads TGTGCCAGCAGCCCGACGGACAGGGGTGGTGAGCAGTTCTTC. Its protein product is CASSPTDRGGEQFF.

This clonotype was seen many times. This chain links TRBV12-3 or TRBV12-4 with TRBJ2-3; D remains unclear. Between the trimmed V and J ends, which lost 2 bases and 6 bases, there was a span of 6 bases. This CDR3 has 12 amino acids. CDR3 coding DNA: TGTGCCAGCAGTTTACGTGTGGATACGCAGTATTTT. Encoded protein: CASSLRVDTQYF.

In this sample, this clonotype turned up a few times. This chain connects TRBV4-1 to TRBJ2-7; TRBD1 or TRBD2 may be the D gene (5 bases each). This CDR3 spans 19 amino acids. The ends were cut back, 3 bases at V and 3 bases at J, with 27 bases in the middle. Germline lookup yields CDR1 MGHRA and CDR2 YSYEKL. The CDR3 bases are TGCGCCAGCAGCCAGCGAGAAAACGTCGAGGGGTATGAAGGCTACGAGCAGTACTTC. This sequence encodes CASSQRENVEGYEGYEQYF.

Worth noting for this clonotype: It may be a read error: a sequence one base away is much more abundant. V usage is TRBV4-1 and J usage is TRBJ2-7, with TRBD2 identical over 7 bases. The CDR3 extends over 14 amino acids. Per germline, CDR1 MGHRA and CDR2 YSYEKL. The ends lost 8 bases at V and 3 bases at J; junction bases unmatched: 10. CDR3 region: CASGREDDGYEQYF. The CDR3, as DNA: TGCGCCAGCGGCCGGGAGGATGACGGCTACGAGCAGTACTTC.

The J gene is TRBJ2-3, the V gene TRBV5-1, with 9 bases that match TRBD1. J lost 5 bases, V lost 0 bases, and 4 bases had no gene match. Germline CDR1 reads SGHRS; CDR2 reads YFSETQ. The CDR3 is 15 residues long. CDR3: CASSLGDRDGDTQYF. CDR3 nucleotides: TGCGCCAGCAGCTTGGGGGACAGGGACGGAGATACGCAGTATTTT.